Sequencing of this T cell receptor beta chain was carried out in a study of early T cells in non-severe SARS-CoV-2 infection. The CDR3 runs to 14 residues. The V gene end was trimmed by 6 bases and the J gene end by 0 bases; junction bases not matched to a gene: 3. The library protocol tagged individual cDNA molecules with unique molecular identifiers. TCRdb independently ran MiXCR on the 5' RACE reads; one entry per CDR3 protein. The profile covers tens of thousands of distinct CDR3 sequences, with about 12% appearing a single time and about 4.2% taken by the ten largest. The chain uses TRBV12-3 or TRBV12-4 and TRBJ2-7; 9 bases fit TRBD1. The sample taken for sequencing was whole blood. The TCR originated in an adult who was a healthcare worker with PCR-confirmed SARS-CoV-2 infection or an uninfected control (not recorded which). DNA for the CDR3: TGTGCCAGCAGGCGGACAGGGGCCTCCTACGAGCAGTACTTC. Translation: CASRRTGASYEQYF.